This T cell receptor beta chain was retrieved from a study of blood T cell repertoires in COVID-19. Study details: Some COVID-19 samples were acute and others convalescent; all came from the United States, Italy and Spain.

The CDR3 is 17 amino acids. Germline lookup yields CDR1 WNHNN and CDR2 SYGVQD (reference sequence). The J segment lost 1 base and the V segment lost 5 bases, leaving 4 bases of the junction unmatched. Clones were sequenced by immunoSEQ multiplex PCR, and TCRdb holds only the in-frame ones, with some missing. The sample lists a few hundred thousand clones; roughly 90% were seen once. The sequence came from a man between 35 and 55 years old with acute or convalescent COVID-19. The gene calls are TRBV10-1 and TRBJ2-2; 13 nucleotides agree with TRBD2. The sample taken for sequencing was peripheral blood. The CDR3, as DNA: TGCGCCAGCAGTACAGGACTAGCGGGGGTGAACACCGGGGAGCTGTTTTTT. This encodes CASSTGLAGVNTGELFF.